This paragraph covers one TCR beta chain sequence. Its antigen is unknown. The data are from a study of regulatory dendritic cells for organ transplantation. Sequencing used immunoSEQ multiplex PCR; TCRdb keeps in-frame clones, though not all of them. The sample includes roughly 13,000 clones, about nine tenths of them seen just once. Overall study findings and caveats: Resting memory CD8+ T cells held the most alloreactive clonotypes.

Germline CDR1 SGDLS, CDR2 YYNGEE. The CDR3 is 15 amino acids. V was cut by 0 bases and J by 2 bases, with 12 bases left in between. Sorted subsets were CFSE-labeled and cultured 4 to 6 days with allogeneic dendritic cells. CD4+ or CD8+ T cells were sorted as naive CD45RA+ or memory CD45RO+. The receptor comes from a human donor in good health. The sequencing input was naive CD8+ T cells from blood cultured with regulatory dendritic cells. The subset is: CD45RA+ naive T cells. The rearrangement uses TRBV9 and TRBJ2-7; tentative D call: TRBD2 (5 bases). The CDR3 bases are TGTGCCAGCAGCGTAGAGGGCGGGCGCCCCTACGAGCAGTACTTC. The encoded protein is CASSVEGGRPYEQYF.